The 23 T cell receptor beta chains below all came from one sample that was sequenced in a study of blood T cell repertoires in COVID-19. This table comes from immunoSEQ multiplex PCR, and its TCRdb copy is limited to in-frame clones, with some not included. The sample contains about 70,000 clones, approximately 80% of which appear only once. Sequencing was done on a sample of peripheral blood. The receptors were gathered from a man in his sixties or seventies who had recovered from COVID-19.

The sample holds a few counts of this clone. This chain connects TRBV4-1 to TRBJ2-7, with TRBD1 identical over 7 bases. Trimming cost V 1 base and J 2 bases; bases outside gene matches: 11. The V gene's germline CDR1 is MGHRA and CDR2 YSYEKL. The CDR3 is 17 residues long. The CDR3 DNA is TGCGCCAGCAGCCAAGGGGGAGAGTGGGACAGAACCTACGAGCAGTACTTC. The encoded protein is CASSQGGEWDRTYEQYF.

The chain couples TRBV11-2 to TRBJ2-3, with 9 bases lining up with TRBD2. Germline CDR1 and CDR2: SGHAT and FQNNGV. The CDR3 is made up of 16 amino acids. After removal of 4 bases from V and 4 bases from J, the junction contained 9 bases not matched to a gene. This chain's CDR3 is CASSSPGAGGADTQYF. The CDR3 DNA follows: TGTGCCAGCAGCTCCCCTGGTGCGGGAGGGGCAGATACGCAGTATTTT.

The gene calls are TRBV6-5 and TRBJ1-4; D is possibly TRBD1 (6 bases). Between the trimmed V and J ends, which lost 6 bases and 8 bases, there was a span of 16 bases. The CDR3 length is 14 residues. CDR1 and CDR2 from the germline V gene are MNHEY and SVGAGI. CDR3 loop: CASRLQGKWEKLFF. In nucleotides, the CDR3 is TGTGCCAGCAGGTTACAGGGAAAGTGGGAAAAACTGTTTTTT.

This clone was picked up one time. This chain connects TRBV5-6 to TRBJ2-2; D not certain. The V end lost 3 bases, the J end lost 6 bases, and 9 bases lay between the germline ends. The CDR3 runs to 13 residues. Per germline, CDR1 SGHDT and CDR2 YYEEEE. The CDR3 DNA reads TGTGCCAGCAGCTCAGACATGGCCGGGGAGCTGTTTTTT. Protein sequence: CASSSDMAGELFF.

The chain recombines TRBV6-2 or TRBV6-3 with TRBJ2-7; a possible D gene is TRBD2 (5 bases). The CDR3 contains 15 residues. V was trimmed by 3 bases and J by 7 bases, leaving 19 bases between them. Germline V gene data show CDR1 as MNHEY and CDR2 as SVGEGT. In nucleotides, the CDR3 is TGTGCCAGCAGTTATCCCCGGGCGGGCCCCACTGAGCAGTACTTC. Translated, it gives CASSYPRAGPTEQYF.

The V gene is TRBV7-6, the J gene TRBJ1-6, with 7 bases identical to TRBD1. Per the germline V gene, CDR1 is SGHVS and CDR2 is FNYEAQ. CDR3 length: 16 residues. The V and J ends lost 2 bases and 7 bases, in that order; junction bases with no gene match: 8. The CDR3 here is CASSLSPGTENSPLHF. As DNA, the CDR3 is TGTGCCAGCAGCTTATCTCCCGGGACAGAGAATTCACCCCTCCACTTT.

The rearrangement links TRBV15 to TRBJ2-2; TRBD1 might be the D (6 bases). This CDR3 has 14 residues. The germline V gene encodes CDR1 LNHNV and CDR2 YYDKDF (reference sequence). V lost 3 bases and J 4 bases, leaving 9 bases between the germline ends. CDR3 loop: CATSSQGSTGELFF. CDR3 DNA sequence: TGTGCCACCAGCAGTCAGGGGAGCACCGGGGAGCTGTTTTTT.

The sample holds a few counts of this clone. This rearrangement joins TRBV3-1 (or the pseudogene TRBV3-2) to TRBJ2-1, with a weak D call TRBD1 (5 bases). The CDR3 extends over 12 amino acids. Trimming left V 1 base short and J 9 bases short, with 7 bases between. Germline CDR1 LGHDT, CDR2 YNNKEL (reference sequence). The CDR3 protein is CASSQAGSEQFF. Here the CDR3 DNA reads TGTGCCAGCAGCCAAGCAGGGTCTGAGCAGTTCTTC.

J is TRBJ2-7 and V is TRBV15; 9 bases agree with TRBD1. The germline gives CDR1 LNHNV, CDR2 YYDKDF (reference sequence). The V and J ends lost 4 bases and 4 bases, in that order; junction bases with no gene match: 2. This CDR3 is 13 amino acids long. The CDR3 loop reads CATSTGQGYEQYF. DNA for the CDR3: TGTGCCACCAGCACGGGACAGGGTTACGAGCAGTACTTC.

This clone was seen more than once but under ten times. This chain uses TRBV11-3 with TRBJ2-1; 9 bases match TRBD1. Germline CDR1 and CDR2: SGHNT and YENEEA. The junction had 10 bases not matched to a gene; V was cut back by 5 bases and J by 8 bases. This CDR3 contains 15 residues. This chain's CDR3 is CASSRSGQGIHEQFF. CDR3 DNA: TGTGCCAGCAGCCGGTCCGGACAGGGGATTCATGAGCAGTTCTTC.

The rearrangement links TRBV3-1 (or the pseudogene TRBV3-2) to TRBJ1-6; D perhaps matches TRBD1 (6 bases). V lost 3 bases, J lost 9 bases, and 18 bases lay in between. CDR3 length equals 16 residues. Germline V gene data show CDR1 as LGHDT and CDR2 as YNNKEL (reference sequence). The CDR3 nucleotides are TGTGCCAGCAGCCATCCCCTTACAGGGCGGGCTTCACCCCTCCACTTT. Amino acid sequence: CASSHPLTGRASPLHF.

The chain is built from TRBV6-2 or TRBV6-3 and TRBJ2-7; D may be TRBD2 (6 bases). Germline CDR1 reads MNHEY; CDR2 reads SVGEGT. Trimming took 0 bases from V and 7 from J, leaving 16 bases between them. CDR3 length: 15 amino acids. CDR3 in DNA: TGTGCCAGCAGTTACTCCGGGCAGCCGGCGGGGGAGCAGTACTTC. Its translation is CASSYSGQPAGEQYF.

The CDR3 DNA follows: TGTGCCAGCAGTTACGAGGGCAGCACTGAAGCTTTCTTT. Its protein is CASSYEGSTEAFF. The rearrangement joins TRBV6-2 or TRBV6-3 to TRBJ1-1; D not resolved. Per the germline V gene, CDR1 is MNHEY and CDR2 is SVGEGT. CDR3 length equals 13 residues. Between the trimmed V and J ends, which lost 2 bases and 4 bases, there was a span of 8 bases.

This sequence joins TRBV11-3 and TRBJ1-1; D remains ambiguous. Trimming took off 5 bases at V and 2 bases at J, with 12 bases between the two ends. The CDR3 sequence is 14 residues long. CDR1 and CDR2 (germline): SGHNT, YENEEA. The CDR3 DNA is TGTGCCAGCAGCCCCGGGCGGGCAAACACTGAAGCTTTCTTT. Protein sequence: CASSPGRANTEAFF.

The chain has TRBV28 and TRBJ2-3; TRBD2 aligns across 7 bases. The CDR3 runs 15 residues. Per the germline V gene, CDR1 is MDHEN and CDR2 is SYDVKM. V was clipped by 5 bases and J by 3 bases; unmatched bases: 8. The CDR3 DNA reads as TGTGCCAGCAGTCTAGCGGCTAGTCTTACAGATACGCAGTATTTT. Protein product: CASSLAASLTDTQYF.

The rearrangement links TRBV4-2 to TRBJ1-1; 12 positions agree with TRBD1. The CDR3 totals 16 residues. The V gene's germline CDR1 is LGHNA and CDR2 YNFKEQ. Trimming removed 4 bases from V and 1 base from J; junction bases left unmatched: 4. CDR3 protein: CASSPTGQGANTEAFF. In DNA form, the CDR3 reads TGTGCCAGCAGCCCGACGGGACAGGGGGCGAACACTGAAGCTTTCTTT.

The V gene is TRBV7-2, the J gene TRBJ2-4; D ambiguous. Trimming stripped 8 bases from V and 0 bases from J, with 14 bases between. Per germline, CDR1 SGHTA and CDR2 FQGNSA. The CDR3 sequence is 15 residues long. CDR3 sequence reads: CASSAPVLAKNIQYF. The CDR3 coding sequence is TGTGCCAGCTCAGCGCCTGTCTTAGCCAAAAACATTCAGTACTTC.

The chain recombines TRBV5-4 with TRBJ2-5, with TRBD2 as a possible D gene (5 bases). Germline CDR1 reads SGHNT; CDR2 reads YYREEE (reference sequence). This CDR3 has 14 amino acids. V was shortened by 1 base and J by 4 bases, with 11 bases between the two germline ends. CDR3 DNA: TGTGCCAGCAGCTTGTTGGCTAGCCGAGAGACCCAGTACTTC. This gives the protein CASSLLASRETQYF.

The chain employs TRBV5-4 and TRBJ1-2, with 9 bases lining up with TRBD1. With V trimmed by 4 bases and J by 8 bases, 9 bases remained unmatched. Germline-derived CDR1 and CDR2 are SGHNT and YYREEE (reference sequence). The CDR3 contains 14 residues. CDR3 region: CASSRDRESRGYTF. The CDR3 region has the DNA TGTGCCAGCAGCAGGGACAGGGAATCTCGGGGCTACACCTTC.

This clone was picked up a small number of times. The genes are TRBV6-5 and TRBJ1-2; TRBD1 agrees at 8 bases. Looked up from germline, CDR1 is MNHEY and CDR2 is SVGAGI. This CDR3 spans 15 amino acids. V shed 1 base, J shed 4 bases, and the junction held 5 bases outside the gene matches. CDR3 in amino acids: CASSYYGQGSYGYTF. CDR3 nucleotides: TGTGCCAGCAGTTACTACGGACAGGGTTCCTATGGCTACACCTTC.

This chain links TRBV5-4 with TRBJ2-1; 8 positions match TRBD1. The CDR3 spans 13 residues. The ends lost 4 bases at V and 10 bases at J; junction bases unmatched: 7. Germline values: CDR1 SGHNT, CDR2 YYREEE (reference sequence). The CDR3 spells CASSRGQAGEQFF. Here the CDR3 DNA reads TGTGCCAGCAGCCGGGGACAGGCAGGGGAGCAGTTCTTC. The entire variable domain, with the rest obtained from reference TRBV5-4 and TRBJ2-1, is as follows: ETGVTQSPTHLIKTRGQQVTLRCSSQSGHNTVSWYQQALGQGPQFIFQYYREEENGRGNFPPRFSGLQFPNYSSELNVNALELDDSALYLCASSRGQAGEQFFGPGTRLTVL.

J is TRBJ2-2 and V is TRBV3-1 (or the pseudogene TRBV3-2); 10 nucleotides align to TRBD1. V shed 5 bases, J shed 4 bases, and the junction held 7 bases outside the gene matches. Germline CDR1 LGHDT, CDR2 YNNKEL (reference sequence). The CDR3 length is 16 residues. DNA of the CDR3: TGTGCCAGCAGCAACCGACAGGGGGCAATCACCGGGGAGCTGTTTTTT. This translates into CASSNRQGAITGELFF.

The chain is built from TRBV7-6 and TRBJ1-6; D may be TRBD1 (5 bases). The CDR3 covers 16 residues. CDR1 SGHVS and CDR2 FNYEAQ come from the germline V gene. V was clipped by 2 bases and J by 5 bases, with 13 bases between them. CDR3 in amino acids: CASSLTGPGDNSPLHF. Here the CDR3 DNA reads TGTGCCAGCAGCTTAACAGGTCCAGGTGATAATTCACCCCTCCACTTT.